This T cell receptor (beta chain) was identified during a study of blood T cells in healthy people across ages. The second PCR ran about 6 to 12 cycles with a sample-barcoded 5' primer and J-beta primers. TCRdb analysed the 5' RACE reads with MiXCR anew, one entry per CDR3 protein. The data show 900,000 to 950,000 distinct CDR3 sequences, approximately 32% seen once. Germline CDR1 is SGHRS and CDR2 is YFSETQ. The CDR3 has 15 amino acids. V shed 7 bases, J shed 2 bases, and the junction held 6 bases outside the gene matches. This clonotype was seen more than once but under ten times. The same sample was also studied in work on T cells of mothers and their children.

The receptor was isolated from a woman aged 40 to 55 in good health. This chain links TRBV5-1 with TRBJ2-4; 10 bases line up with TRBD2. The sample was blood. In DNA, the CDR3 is TGCGCCAGCGCTGCTAGCGGGGGTACCAAAAACATTCAGTACTTC. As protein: CASAASGGTKNIQYF.